This T cell receptor (beta chain) was recorded in a study of vaccination and CD4 T cells after COVID-19. This clonotype was counted only a few times. Its antigen is undetermined. The Oncomine TCR Beta short-read assay sequenced DNA from cultured CD4+ T cells. One entry per CDR3 protein, called by TCRdb with MiXCR from the PCR reads. The table shows about 7,100 distinct CDR3 sequences, with around two thirds occurring only once. Documented treatment: roughly nine-day PBMC culture with coronavirus spike peptide pools or control peptides (ViraFEST assay). Germline CDR1 is DFQATT and CDR2 is SNEGSKA (reference sequence). The germline V and J ends were trimmed by 3 bases and 4 bases, with 7 bases remaining between them. This CDR3 region has 12 residues.

The chain uses TRBV20-1 and TRBJ1-5; possible D gene TRBD1, 5 bases. The specimen sequenced was CD4+ T cells from blood, cultured in vitro. The clonotype comes from a human donor who had recovered from COVID-19. The CDR3: CSASGGNQPQHF. The CDR3 nucleotides are TGCAGTGCTAGCGGGGGGAATCAGCCCCAGCATTTT.